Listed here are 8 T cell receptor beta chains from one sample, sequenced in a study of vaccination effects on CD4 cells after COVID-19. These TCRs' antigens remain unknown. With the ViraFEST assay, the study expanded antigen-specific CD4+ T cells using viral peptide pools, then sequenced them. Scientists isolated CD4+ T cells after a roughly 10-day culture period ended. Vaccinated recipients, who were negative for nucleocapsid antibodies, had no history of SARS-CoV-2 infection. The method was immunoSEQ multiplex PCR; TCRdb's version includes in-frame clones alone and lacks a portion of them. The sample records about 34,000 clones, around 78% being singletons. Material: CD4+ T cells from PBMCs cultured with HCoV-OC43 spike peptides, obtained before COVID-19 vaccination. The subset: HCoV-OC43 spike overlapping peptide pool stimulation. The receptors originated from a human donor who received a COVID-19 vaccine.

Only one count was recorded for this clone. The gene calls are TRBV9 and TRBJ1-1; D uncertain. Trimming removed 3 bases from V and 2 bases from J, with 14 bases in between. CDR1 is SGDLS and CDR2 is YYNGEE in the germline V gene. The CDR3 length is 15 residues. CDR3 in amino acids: CASSGSVPPNTEAFF. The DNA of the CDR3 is TGTGCCAGCAGCGGGTCTGTACCGCCAAACACTGAAGCTTTCTTT.

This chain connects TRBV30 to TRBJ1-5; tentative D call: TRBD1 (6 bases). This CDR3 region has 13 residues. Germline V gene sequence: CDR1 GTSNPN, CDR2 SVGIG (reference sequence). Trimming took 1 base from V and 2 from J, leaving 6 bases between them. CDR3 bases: TGTGCCTGGAGTGGGACAGGCAATCAGCCCCAGCATTTT. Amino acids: CAWSGTGNQPQHF. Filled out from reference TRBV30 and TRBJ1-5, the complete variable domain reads SQTIHQWPATLVQPVGSPLSLECTVEGTSNPNLYWYRQAAGRGLQLLFYSVGIGQISSEVPQNLSASRPQDRQFILSSKKLLLSDSGFYLCAWSGTGNQPQHFGDGTRLSIL.

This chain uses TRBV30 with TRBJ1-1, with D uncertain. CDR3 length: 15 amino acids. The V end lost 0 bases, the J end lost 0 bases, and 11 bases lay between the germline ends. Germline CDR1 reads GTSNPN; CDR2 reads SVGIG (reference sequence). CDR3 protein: CAWSVASLMNTEAFF. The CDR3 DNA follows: TGTGCCTGGAGTGTAGCTTCACTGATGAACACTGAAGCTTTCTTT.

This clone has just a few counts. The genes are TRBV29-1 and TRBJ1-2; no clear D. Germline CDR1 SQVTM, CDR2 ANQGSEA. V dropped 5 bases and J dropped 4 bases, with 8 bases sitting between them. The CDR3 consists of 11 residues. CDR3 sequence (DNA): TGCAGCGTTCTCTCCAGCTATGGCTACACCTTC. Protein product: CSVLSSYGYTF.

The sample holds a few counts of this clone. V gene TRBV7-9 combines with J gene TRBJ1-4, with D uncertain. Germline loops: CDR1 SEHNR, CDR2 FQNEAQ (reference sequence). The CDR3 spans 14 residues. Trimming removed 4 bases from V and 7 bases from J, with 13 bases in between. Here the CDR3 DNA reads TGTGCCAGCAGCTATCACCTCGAAGGTGAAAAACTGTTTTTT. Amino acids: CASSYHLEGEKLFF.

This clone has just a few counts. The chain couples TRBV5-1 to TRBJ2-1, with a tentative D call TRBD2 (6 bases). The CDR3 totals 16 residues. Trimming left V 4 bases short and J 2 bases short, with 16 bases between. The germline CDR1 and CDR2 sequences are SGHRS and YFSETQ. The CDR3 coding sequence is TGCGCCAGCAGCCTCCGGACTACTCCTACCTACAATGAGCAGTTCTTC. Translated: CASSLRTTPTYNEQFF.

CDR3 sequence reads: CASSPPSLGTNTEAFF. The CDR3 nucleotides read TGTGCCAGCTCACCGCCCTCGTTGGGGACGAACACTGAAGCTTTCTTT. The chain is built from TRBV18 and TRBJ1-1, with a weak D call TRBD1 (5 bases). The CDR3 is 16 amino acids. Per the germline V gene, CDR1 is KGHSH and CDR2 is LQKENI. Between the trimmed V and J ends, which lost 3 bases and 1 base, there was a span of 15 bases. The complete variable domain, with remaining parts taken from reference TRBV18 and TRBJ1-1, reads NAGVMQNPRHLVRRRGQEARLRCSPMKGHSHVYWYRQLPEEGLKFMVYLQKENIIDESGMPKERFSAEFPKEGPSILRIQQVVRGDSAAYFCASSPPSLGTNTEAFFGQGTRLTVV.

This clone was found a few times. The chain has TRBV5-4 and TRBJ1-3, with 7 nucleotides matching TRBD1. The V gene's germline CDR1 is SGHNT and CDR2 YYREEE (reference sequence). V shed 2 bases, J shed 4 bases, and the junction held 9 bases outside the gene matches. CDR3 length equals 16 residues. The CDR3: CASSLGGLHNGNTIYF. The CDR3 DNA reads TGTGCCAGCAGCTTAGGGGGCCTCCACAACGGAAACACCATATATTTT.